This T cell receptor (beta chain) was observed in a study of T cell responses to AZD1222 COVID-19 vaccine. Study-level findings and limits: Only a handful of individuals given AZD1222 were seropositive at baseline. The sample set comprised mostly white British donors with more females, and clonal diversity was possibly underestimated.

Trimming cost V 1 base and J 3 bases; bases outside gene matches: 2. Looked up from germline, CDR1 is SGHTA and CDR2 is FQGNSA. The CDR3 is 14 residues long. With regard to this clone: Its antigen is as yet unknown.

Assay used: immunoSEQ multiplex PCR; TCRdb lists only in-frame clones, some missing. The data contain around 100,000 clones, over 70% of them singletons. This clonotype was obtained from an adult in good health. This chain links TRBV7-2 with TRBJ2-7; 8 bases map to TRBD1. Sequencing used peripheral blood, obtained on day 0 of AZD1222 vaccination. CDR3 nucleotide sequence: TGTGCCAGCAGCTTAGACAGGGGGAACTACGAGCAGTACTTC. This codes for CASSLDRGNYEQYF.